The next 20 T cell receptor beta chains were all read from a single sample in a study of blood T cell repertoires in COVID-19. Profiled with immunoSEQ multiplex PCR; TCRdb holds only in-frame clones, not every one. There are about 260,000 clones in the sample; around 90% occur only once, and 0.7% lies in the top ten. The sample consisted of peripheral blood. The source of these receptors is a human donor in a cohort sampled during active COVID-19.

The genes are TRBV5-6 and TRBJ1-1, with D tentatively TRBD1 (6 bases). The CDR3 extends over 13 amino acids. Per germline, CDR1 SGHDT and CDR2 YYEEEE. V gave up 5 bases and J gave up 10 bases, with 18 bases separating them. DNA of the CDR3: TGTGCCAGCAGGCAAATACAGGGTTCGGGAGCTTTCTTT. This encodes CASRQIQGSGAFF.

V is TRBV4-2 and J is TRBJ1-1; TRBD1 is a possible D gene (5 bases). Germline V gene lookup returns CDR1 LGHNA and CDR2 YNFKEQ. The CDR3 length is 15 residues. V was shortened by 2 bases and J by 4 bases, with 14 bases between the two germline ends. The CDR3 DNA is TGTGCCAGCAGCCAAATAGGACAAATGGGCACTGAAGCTTTCTTT. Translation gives CASSQIGQMGTEAFF.

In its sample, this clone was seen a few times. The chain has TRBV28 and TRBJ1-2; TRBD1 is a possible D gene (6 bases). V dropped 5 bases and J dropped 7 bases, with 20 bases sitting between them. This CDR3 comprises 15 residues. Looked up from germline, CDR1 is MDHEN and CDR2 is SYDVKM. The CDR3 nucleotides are TGTGCCAGCAGTCCAACCCGGGGGGCGTTGAGTGGCTACACCTTC. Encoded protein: CASSPTRGALSGYTF.

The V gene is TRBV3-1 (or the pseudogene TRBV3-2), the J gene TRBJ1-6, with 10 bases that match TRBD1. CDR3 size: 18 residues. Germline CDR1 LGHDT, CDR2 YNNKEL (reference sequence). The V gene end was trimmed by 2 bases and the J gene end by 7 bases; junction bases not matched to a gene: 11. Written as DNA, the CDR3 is TGTGCCAGCAGCCAAAAAAGGGGACAGGGGTTGGGGAATTCACCCCTCCACTTT. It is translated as CASSQKRGQGLGNSPLHF.

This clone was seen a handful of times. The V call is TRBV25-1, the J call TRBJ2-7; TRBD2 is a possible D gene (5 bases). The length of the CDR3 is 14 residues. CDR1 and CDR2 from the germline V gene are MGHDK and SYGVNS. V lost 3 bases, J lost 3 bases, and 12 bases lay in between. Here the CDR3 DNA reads TGTGCCAGCAGTGAGGGGAGACAATTCTACGAGCAGTACTTC. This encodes CASSEGRQFYEQYF.

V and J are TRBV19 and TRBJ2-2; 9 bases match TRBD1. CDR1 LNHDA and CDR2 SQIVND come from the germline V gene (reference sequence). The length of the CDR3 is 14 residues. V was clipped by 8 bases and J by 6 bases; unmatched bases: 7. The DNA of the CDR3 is TGTGCCAGTGGGGACAGGGAAAATCCCGGGGAGCTGTTTTTT. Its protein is CASGDRENPGELFF.

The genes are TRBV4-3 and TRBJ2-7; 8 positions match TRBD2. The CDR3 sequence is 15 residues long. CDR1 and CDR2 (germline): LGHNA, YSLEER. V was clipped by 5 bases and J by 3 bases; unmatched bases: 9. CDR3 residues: CASSFRTSTNYEQYF. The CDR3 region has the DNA TGCGCCAGCAGCTTTCGGACTAGCACAAACTACGAGCAGTACTTC.

CDR3 nucleotides: TGTGCCAGCAGCCTTAGCAGGGTTGCTTTCTTT. As protein: CASSLSRVAFF. J is TRBJ1-1 and V is TRBV28, with D possibly being TRBD1 (5 bases). The CDR3 has 11 residues. Germline CDR1 is MDHEN and CDR2 is SYDVKM. Deletions cut 6 bases from V and 11 bases from J, with 13 bases between. The complete variable domain, with remaining parts taken from reference TRBV28 and TRBJ1-1, reads DVKVTQSSRYLVKRTGEKVFLECVQDMDHENMFWYRQDPGLGLRLIYFSYDVKMKEKGDIPEGYSVSREKKERFSLILESASTNQTSMYLCASSLSRVAFFGQGTRLTVV.

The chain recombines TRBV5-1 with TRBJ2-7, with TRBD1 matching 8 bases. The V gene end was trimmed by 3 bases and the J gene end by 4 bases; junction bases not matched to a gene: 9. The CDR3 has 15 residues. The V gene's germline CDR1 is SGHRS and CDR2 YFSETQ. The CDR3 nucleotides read TGCGCCAGCAGCTCCCGGACAGGGCTGTATTACGAGCAGTACTTC. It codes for CASSSRTGLYYEQYF.

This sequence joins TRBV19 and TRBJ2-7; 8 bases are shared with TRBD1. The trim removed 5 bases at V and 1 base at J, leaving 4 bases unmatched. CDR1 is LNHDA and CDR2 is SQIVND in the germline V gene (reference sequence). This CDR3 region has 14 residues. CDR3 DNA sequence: TGTGCCAGTAGTTCGGACAGGGAGTCCTACGAGCAGTACTTC. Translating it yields CASSSDRESYEQYF.

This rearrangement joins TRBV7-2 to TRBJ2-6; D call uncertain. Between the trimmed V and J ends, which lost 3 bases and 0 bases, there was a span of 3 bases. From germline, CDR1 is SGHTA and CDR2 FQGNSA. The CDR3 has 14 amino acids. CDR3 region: CASSFYSGANVLTF. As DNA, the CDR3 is TGTGCCAGCAGCTTTTACTCTGGGGCCAACGTCCTGACTTTC. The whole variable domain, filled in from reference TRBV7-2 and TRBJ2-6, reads GAGVSQSPSNKVTEKGKDVELRCDPISGHTALYWYRQSLGQGLEFLIYFQGNSAPDKSGLPSDRFSAERTGGSVSTLTIQRTQQEDSAVYLCASSFYSGANVLTFGAGSRLTVL.

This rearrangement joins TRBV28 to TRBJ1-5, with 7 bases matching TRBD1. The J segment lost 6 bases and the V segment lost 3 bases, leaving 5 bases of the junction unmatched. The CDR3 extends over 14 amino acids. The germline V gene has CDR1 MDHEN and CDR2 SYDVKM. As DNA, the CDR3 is TGTGCCAGCAGTTTTGGAGGGGGCGGTCAGCCCCAGCATTTT. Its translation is CASSFGGGGQPQHF.

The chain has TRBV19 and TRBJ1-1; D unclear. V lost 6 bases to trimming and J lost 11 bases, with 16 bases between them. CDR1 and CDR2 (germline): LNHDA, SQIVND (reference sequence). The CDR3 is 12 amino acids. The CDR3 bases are TGTGCCAGTAGGGGAGGAGGTCGGGTTGCTTTCTTT. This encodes CASRGGGRVAFF.

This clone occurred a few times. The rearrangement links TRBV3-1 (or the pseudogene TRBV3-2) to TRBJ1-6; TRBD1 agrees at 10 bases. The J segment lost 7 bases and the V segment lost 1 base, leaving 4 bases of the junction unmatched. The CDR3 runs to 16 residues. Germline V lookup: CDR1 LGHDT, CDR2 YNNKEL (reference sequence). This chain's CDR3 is CASSQVRDRGNSPLHF. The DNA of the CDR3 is TGTGCCAGCAGCCAAGTCCGGGACAGGGGAAATTCACCCCTCCACTTT.

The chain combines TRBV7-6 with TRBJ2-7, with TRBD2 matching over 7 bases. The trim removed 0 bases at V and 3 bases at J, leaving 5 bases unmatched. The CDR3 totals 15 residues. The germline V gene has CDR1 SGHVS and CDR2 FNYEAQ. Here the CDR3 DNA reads TGTGCCAGCAGCTTAGCTGGCCAGCGGGGCTACGAGCAGTACTTC. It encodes CASSLAGQRGYEQYF.

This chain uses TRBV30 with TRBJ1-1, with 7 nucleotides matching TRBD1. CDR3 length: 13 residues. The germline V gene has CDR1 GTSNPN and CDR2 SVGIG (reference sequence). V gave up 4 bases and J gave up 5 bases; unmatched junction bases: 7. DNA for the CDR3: TGTGCCTGGAACAGGGGATTGGGTACTGAAGCTTTCTTT. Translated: CAWNRGLGTEAFF.

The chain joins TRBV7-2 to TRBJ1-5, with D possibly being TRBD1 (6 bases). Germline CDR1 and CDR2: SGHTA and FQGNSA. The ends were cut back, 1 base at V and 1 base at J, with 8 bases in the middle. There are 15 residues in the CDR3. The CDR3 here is CASSLVTGSNQPQHF. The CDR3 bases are TGTGCCAGCAGCTTAGTTACAGGGAGCAATCAGCCCCAGCATTTT. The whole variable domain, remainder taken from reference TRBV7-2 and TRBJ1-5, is GAGVSQSPSNKVTEKGKDVELRCDPISGHTALYWYRQSLGQGLEFLIYFQGNSAPDKSGLPSDRFSAERTGGSVSTLTIQRTQQEDSAVYLCASSLVTGSNQPQHFGDGTRLSIL.

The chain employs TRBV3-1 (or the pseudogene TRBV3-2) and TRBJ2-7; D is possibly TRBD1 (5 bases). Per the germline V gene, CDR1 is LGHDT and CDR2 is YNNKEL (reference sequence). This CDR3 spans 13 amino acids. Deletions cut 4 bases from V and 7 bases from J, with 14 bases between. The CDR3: CASSPRWGGEQYF. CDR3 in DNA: TGTGCCAGCAGCCCAAGATGGGGCGGAGAGCAGTACTTC.

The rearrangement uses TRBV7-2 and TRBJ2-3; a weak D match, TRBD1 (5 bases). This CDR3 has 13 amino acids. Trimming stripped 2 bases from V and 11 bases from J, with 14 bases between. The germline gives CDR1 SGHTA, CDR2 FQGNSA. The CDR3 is CASSLLGRVGQYF. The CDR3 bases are TGTGCCAGCAGCTTACTGGGCAGGGTAGGGCAGTATTTT.

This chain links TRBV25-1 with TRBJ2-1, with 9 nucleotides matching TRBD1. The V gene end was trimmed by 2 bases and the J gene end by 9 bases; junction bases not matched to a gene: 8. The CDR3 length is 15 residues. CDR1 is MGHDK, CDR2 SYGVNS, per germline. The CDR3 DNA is TGTGCCAGCAGTGAAGTGACAGGGGGAAACGGTGAGCAGTTCTTC. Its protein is CASSEVTGGNGEQFF.